This TCR beta chain is from a study of cytomegalovirus exposure and HLA in healthy donors. The CDR3 has 15 residues. CDR1 is MNHEY, CDR2 SVGAGI, per germline. Trimming pared 0 bases from V and 1 base from J, leaving 8 bases between. Amplification used 60 Vbeta primers and 13 Jbeta primers. The assay was immunoSEQ multiplex PCR, and TCRdb's table has in-frame clones only and misses some. The data show over 75,000 clones, around 79% seen once. The clonotype comes from a female donor in good health and CMV-seronegative. The chain links TRBV6-5 to TRBJ2-3; D might be TRBD1 (6 bases). The sequenced sample consisted of PBMCs. The CDR3 coding sequence is TGTGCCAGCAGTTACTCGGGACACGGCACAGATACGCAGTATTTT. Encoded protein: CASSYSGHGTDTQYF.